This T cell receptor beta chain was identified during a study of CD8 T cells in ankylosing spondylitis. Study-level findings and limits: Ankylosing spondylitis blood seemed to carry a telltale TCR beta motif made of fewer than ten highly homologous variants. With a CD8+ phenotype, disease-linked clones were relatively rare in peripheral blood.

A note on this clonotype: Antigen unknown.

Germline-derived CDR1 and CDR2 are MNHEY and SMNVEV (reference sequence). V was shortened by 5 bases and J by 5 bases, with 10 bases between the two germline ends. The CDR3 is made up of 13 amino acids. TCRdb called the 5' RACE reads again in MiXCR, with one record for every CDR3 protein. The sample has over 600,000 distinct CDR3 sequences; 15% to 20% are singletons. The origin of this receptor is a male donor with ankylosing spondylitis. V usage is TRBV27 and J usage is TRBJ2-1, with D tentatively TRBD2 (6 bases). Sequencing input: blood, either unsorted or a sorted T cell fraction (not recorded which). CDR3 region: CASSRLDNNEQFF. DNA of the CDR3: TGTGCCAGCAGTCGACTAGATAACAATGAGCAGTTCTTC.